A single sample is the source of the 16 T cell receptor beta chains below, sequenced in a study of CD8 T cell repertoires and HIV-1 epitope variants. Sequencing was performed with immunoSEQ multiplex PCR; in TCRdb, only in-frame clones are kept and a portion is missing. The sample contains roughly 7,000 clones, around two thirds of which appear only once. What these receptors recognize is not known. Sequenced sample: cultured CD8+ T cells derived from PBMCs. Receptors originate from a male donor with HIV.

This rearrangement joins TRBV7-8 to TRBJ1-4; D call uncertain. Germline-derived CDR1 and CDR2 are SGHVS and FQNEAQ. The CDR3 runs to 16 residues. The V end lost 2 bases, the J end lost 8 bases, and 18 bases lay between the germline ends. The CDR3 DNA is TGTGCCAGCAGCTTATTAGAGAGACTCAGTCGAGAAAAACTGTTTTTT. Amino acid sequence: CASSLLERLSREKLFF.

The chain carries TRBV6-6 and TRBJ2-7; tentatively, D is TRBD2 (5 bases). V was cut by 2 bases and J by 7 bases, with 15 bases left in between. There are 14 residues in the CDR3. Germline values: CDR1 MNHNY, CDR2 SVGAGI (reference sequence). The CDR3 here is CASSYQAEDWEQYF. The CDR3 DNA sequence: TGTGCCAGCAGTTACCAGGCGGAGGATTGGGAGCAGTACTTC.

V and J are TRBV7-2 and TRBJ2-5, with 9 bases matching TRBD2. The length of the CDR3 is 13 residues. Germline V gives CDR1 SGHTA, CDR2 FQGNSA. Unmatched junction bases numbered 10, after V lost 4 bases and J lost 13 bases. CDR3 DNA sequence: TGTGCCAGCAGCTCAGACATGCGGGGGGGCTTGTACTTC. Translation: CASSSDMRGGLYF.

The V and J genes are TRBV6-5 and TRBJ1-2; TRBD1 is a possible D gene (6 bases). The V gene's germline CDR1 is MNHEY and CDR2 SVGAGI. With 6 bases removed from V and 6 bases from J, the gap between germline ends came to 14 bases. This CDR3 comprises 13 residues. CDR3 bases: TGTGCCAGCAGCCCCCACAGGGAGGATGGCTACACCTTC. This codes for CASSPHREDGYTF.

The chain recombines TRBV19 with TRBJ2-3, with a weak D call TRBD2 (7 bases). The CDR3 is 17 residues long. Trimming took 5 bases from V and 0 from J, leaving 18 bases between them. Germline loops: CDR1 LNHDA, CDR2 SQIVND (reference sequence). CDR3: CASSWGGFLSSTDTQYF. The CDR3 DNA sequence: TGTGCCAGTAGTTGGGGGGGCTTCCTCTCTAGCACAGATACGCAGTATTTT.

The CDR3 DNA follows: TGTGCCAGCAGCTTGGCGGGAGCAGATACGCAGTATTTT. It yields the protein CASSLAGADTQYF. The J gene is TRBJ2-3, the V gene TRBV11-2, with 7 bases fitting TRBD2. Germline V CDR1 and CDR2: SGHAT, FQNNGV. This CDR3 has 13 amino acids. J was trimmed by 4 bases and V by 3 bases; bases with no gene match: 1.

This clone is termed medium-sized. This sample includes further DNA sequences coding for the same CDR3. V gene TRBV18 combines with J gene TRBJ1-1, with no clear D. This CDR3 region has 13 residues. Germline V CDR1 and CDR2: KGHSH, LQKENI. The ends were cut back, 3 bases at V and 1 base at J, with 6 bases in the middle. Here the CDR3 DNA reads TGTGCCAGCTCACCTGGCGCGAACACTGAAGCTTTCTTT. It codes for CASSPGANTEAFF. Full variable domain (remainder filled in from reference TRBV18 and TRBJ1-1): NAGVMQNPRHLVRRRGQEARLRCSPMKGHSHVYWYRQLPEEGLKFMVYLQKENIIDESGMPKERFSAEFPKEGPSILRIQQVVRGDSAAYFCASSPGANTEAFFGQGTRLTVV.

This clone has just a few counts. This CDR3 is CASSLDGDRGLGEQYF. The CDR3 DNA reads TGCGCCAGCAGCTTGGATGGGGACAGGGGGTTGGGCGAGCAGTACTTC. The chain links TRBV5-1 to TRBJ2-7, with 11 bases matching TRBD1. Germline loops: CDR1 SGHRS, CDR2 YFSETQ. V lost 0 bases, J lost 6 bases, and 8 bases stayed unmatched. The CDR3 sequence is 16 residues long.

The rearrangement links TRBV19 to TRBJ2-5; the D is unclear. V dropped 1 base and J dropped 10 bases, with 10 bases sitting between them. The CDR3 length is 12 residues. CDR1 is LNHDA and CDR2 is SQIVND in the germline V gene (reference sequence). CDR3 sequence reads: CASSIGNEGQYF. The DNA for the CDR3 is TGTGCCAGTAGTATAGGCAACGAAGGCCAGTACTTC.

This clone is deemed medium-sized. The CDR3, as DNA: TGTGCCAGTAGTATAGATCTTCGTGGGAACACCGGGGAGCTGTTTTTT. This gives the protein CASSIDLRGNTGELFF. This chain uses TRBV19 with TRBJ2-2; no clear D. There are 16 residues in the CDR3. V shed 0 bases and J shed 1 base, with 9 bases lying between them. The V gene's germline CDR1 is LNHDA and CDR2 SQIVND (reference sequence).

Only a few counts were recorded for this clone. J is TRBJ1-1 and V is TRBV28; tentatively, D is TRBD1 (5 bases). Germline V gene sequence: CDR1 MDHEN, CDR2 SYDVKM. V lost 5 bases, J lost 5 bases, and 15 bases lay in between. The CDR3 loop spans 14 amino acids. DNA for the CDR3: TGTGCCAGCAGTCCGGGGGAAGGAAGGACTGAAGCTTTCTTT. Encoded protein: CASSPGEGRTEAFF. The whole variable domain, remainder taken from reference TRBV28 and TRBJ1-1, is DVKVTQSSRYLVKRTGEKVFLECVQDMDHENMFWYRQDPGLGLRLIYFSYDVKMKEKGDIPEGYSVSREKKERFSLILESASTNQTSMYLCASSPGEGRTEAFFGQGTRLTVV.

This clone was picked up one time. The genes are TRBV28 and TRBJ1-4, with D uncertain. This CDR3 region has 13 residues. Germline CDR1 is MDHEN and CDR2 is SYDVKM. V was clipped by 7 bases and J by 7 bases, with 13 bases between them. The CDR3 region is CASNGETPEKLFF. The CDR3 coding sequence is TGTGCCAGCAACGGGGAGACCCCTGAAAAACTGTTTTTT.

The rearrangement uses TRBV19 and TRBJ2-3; D gene unclear. This CDR3 spans 12 amino acids. V lost 4 bases, J lost 1 base, and 3 bases lay in between. Germline V lookup: CDR1 LNHDA, CDR2 SQIVND (reference sequence). DNA for the CDR3: TGTGCCAGTAGTACACGCACAGATACGCAGTATTTT. Its protein is CASSTRTDTQYF.

This clone appeared a few times. The V and J genes are TRBV7-9 and TRBJ2-3; D not resolved. The V end was cut by 4 bases, the J end by 0 bases, with 5 bases between. The germline V gene encodes CDR1 SEHNR and CDR2 FQNEAQ (reference sequence). The CDR3 has 13 amino acids. CDR3 nucleotide sequence: TGTGCCAGCAGCTCAGACAGCACAGATACGCAGTATTTT. Its translation: CASSSDSTDTQYF.

The rearrangement joins TRBV28 to TRBJ2-5; 10 nucleotides align to TRBD2. This CDR3 region has 13 residues. Trimming took 10 bases from V and 4 from J; bases not matched to a gene: 6. CDR1 is MDHEN, CDR2 SYDVKM, per germline. This CDR3 reads CANSGGARETQYF. The DNA for the CDR3 is TGTGCCAACAGCGGGGGGGCGAGAGAGACCCAGTACTTC. Complete variable domain (other parts from reference TRBV28 and TRBJ2-5): DVKVTQSSRYLVKRTGEKVFLECVQDMDHENMFWYRQDPGLGLRLIYFSYDVKMKEKGDIPEGYSVSREKKERFSLILESASTNQTSMYLCANSGGARETQYFGPGTRLLVL.

This clone was observed once. The rearrangement uses TRBV30 and TRBJ2-7; D unclear. Germline CDR1 and CDR2: GTSNPN and SVGIG (reference sequence). Trimming shortened V by 0 bases and J by 3 bases, and 18 bases separated the two germline ends. This CDR3 comprises 16 residues. CDR3 DNA: TGTGCCTGGAGTGTACGTGGGCGCGCAGGAGACTACGAGCAGTACTTC. Translating gives CAWSVRGRAGDYEQYF. The full variable domain, with the rest looked up from reference TRBV30 and TRBJ2-7, is SQTIHQWPATLVQPVGSPLSLECTVEGTSNPNLYWYRQAAGRGLQLLFYSVGIGQISSEVPQNLSASRPQDRQFILSSKKLLLSDSGFYLCAWSVRGRAGDYEQYFGPGTRLTVT.